These T cell receptor beta chains were read from a single sample in a study of cytomegalovirus exposure and HLA in healthy donors. The protocol was immunoSEQ multiplex PCR, while the TCRdb copy is restricted to in-frame clones and leaves out a portion. The repertoire holds 100,000 to 150,000 clones, with about 73% as singletons. Specimen: PBMCs. The origin of the receptors is a woman aged 40 to 49 in good health and CMV-seropositive. Both conserved end residues are part of each CDR3. The order of the fields is clone size, V gene, J gene, D gene, CDR3 protein, CDR3 DNA. A D gene is named only where the DNA matches it firmly. Not all rows give a size; the values are once, few, many and, for expanded clones, a class.

clone_size: .
v_call: TRBV5-1
j_call: TRBJ1-5
d_call: .
cdr3_aa: CASSLDRSGQPQHF
cdr3_nt: TGCGCCAGCAGCTTGGACAGGTCCGGTCAGCCCCAGCATTTT

clone_size: .
v_call: TRBV19
j_call: TRBJ1-2
d_call: TRBD1
cdr3_aa: CASRQTGGNGYTF
cdr3_nt: TGTGCCAGTAGACAGACAGGGGGCAATGGCTACACCTTC

clone_size: .
v_call: TRBV19
j_call: TRBJ1-6
d_call: TRBD1
cdr3_aa: CASSIPRRTGGLNNSPLHF
cdr3_nt: TGTGCCAGTAGTATACCCCGTCGGACAGGGGGCTTGAATAATTCACCCCTCCACTTT

clone_size: .
v_call: TRBV18
j_call: TRBJ2-7
d_call: .
cdr3_aa: CASSPRQQTTSYEQYF
cdr3_nt: TGTGCCAGCTCACCCCGCCAACAGACCACCTCCTACGAGCAGTACTTC

clone_size: .
v_call: TRBV4-1
j_call: TRBJ1-1
d_call: .
cdr3_aa: CASSLQAVGRGTEAFF
cdr3_nt: TGCGCCAGCAGCCTACAAGCGGTCGGGCGGGGGACTGAAGCTTTCTTT

clone_size: .
v_call: TRBV4-3
j_call: TRBJ1-5
d_call: .
cdr3_aa: CASSVRPVGAGDGNQPQHF
cdr3_nt: TGCGCCAGCAGCGTCCGACCCGTTGGGGCTGGTGACGGCAATCAGCCCCAGCATTTT

clone_size: .
v_call: TRBV7-9
j_call: TRBJ1-2
d_call: .
cdr3_aa: CASSLGSGGYTF
cdr3_nt: TGTGCCAGCAGCTTAGGGAGTGGAGGCTACACCTTC

clone_size: .
v_call: TRBV11-2
j_call: TRBJ1-1
d_call: .
cdr3_aa: CASSASRTEAFF
cdr3_nt: TGTGCCAGCAGCGCTTCGAGGACTGAAGCTTTCTTT

clone_size: .
v_call: TRBV7-2
j_call: TRBJ1-1
d_call: TRBD1
cdr3_aa: CASSLLGQGNTEAFF
cdr3_nt: TGTGCCAGCAGCTTGCTGGGACAGGGGAACACTGAAGCTTTCTTT

clone_size: .
v_call: TRBV7-2
j_call: TRBJ2-2
d_call: .
cdr3_aa: CASSIDTTGELFF
cdr3_nt: TGTGCCAGCAGCATCGACACGACCGGGGAGCTGTTTTTT

clone_size: .
v_call: TRBV2
j_call: TRBJ2-1
d_call: TRBD2
cdr3_aa: CASSGSGGPYNEQFF
cdr3_nt: TGTGCCAGCAGTGGTAGCGGGGGGCCTTACAATGAGCAGTTCTTC

clone_size: .
v_call: TRBV4-1
j_call: TRBJ1-1
d_call: TRBD1
cdr3_aa: CASSRTGGHTEAFF
cdr3_nt: TGCGCCAGCAGCAGGACAGGGGGCCACACTGAAGCTTTCTTT

clone_size: .
v_call: TRBV7-3
j_call: TRBJ2-1
d_call: TRBD1
cdr3_aa: CASSLSGQYNEQFF
cdr3_nt: TGTGCCAGCAGCTTATCGGGACAGTACAATGAGCAGTTCTTC

clone_size: .
v_call: TRBV6-5
j_call: TRBJ2-1
d_call: .
cdr3_aa: CASRDGGIYNEQFF
cdr3_nt: TGTGCCAGCAGAGACGGGGGAATATACAATGAGCAGTTCTTC

clone_size: .
v_call: TRBV5-1
j_call: TRBJ2-7
d_call: TRBD1
cdr3_aa: CASSRGQGEKYEQYF
cdr3_nt: TGCGCCAGCAGCCGTGGACAGGGGGAAAAGTACGAGCAGTACTTC

clone_size: few
v_call: TRBV7-2
j_call: TRBJ2-1
d_call: TRBD2
cdr3_aa: CASSLGPSGEANEQFF
cdr3_nt: TGTGCCAGCAGCTTAGGGCCTAGCGGGGAGGCGAATGAGCAGTTCTTC

clone_size: .
v_call: TRBV10-3
j_call: TRBJ2-6
d_call: TRBD2
cdr3_aa: CAIGIRRGASGANVLTF
cdr3_nt: TGTGCCATCGGTATTCGGCGGGGGGCCTCTGGGGCCAACGTCCTGACTTTC

clone_size: .
v_call: TRBV7-9
j_call: TRBJ1-1
d_call: TRBD1
cdr3_aa: CASSSTGAGAEAFF
cdr3_nt: TGTGCCAGCAGCAGCACAGGGGCAGGAGCTGAAGCTTTCTTT

clone_size: .
v_call: TRBV2
j_call: TRBJ2-7
d_call: .
cdr3_aa: CASCWDTYEQYF
cdr3_nt: TGTGCCAGCTGCTGGGACACCTACGAGCAGTACTTC

clone_size: .
v_call: TRBV6-5
j_call: TRBJ2-3
d_call: TRBD2
cdr3_aa: CASSYELAGVDTQYF
cdr3_nt: TGTGCCAGCAGTTACGAACTAGCGGGGGTAGATACGCAGTATTTT

clone_size: .
v_call: TRBV4-2
j_call: TRBJ1-1
d_call: .
cdr3_aa: CASSQERVGTEAFF
cdr3_nt: TGTGCCAGCAGCCAGGAGAGGGTGGGCACTGAAGCTTTCTTT

clone_size: .
v_call: TRBV10-3
j_call: TRBJ2-2
d_call: TRBD1
cdr3_aa: CAIRDRTGRNTGELFF
cdr3_nt: TGTGCCATCAGAGATCGGACAGGGAGGAACACCGGGGAGCTGTTTTTT

clone_size: .
v_call: TRBV2
j_call: TRBJ2-1
d_call: .
cdr3_aa: CASSEQNEQFF
cdr3_nt: TGTGCCAGCAGTGAACAGAATGAGCAGTTCTTC

clone_size: .
v_call: TRBV10-2
j_call: TRBJ1-4
d_call: .
cdr3_aa: CASSEGRVREKLFF
cdr3_nt: TGCGCCAGCAGTGAGGGCAGGGTGCGTGAAAAACTGTTTTTT

clone_size: .
v_call: TRBV7-3
j_call: TRBJ2-2
d_call: TRBD1
cdr3_aa: CASSLNTGESTGELFF
cdr3_nt: TGTGCCAGCAGCCTAAATACAGGGGAGAGCACCGGGGAGCTGTTTTTT